Described below is a single T cell receptor beta chain sequence and its context. Antigen: not known. The CDR3 totals 14 residues. Germline V gene sequence: CDR1 SGHDN, CDR2 FVKESK. Trimming removed 4 bases from V and 3 bases from J, with 13 bases in between. Produced via immunoSEQ multiplex PCR; TCRdb's table is partial and in-frame only. The sample has more than 85,000 clones, roughly 80% seen once. These data belong to a study of T cell responses to AZD1222 COVID-19 vaccine. Study-wide points: Most donors were white British, females outnumbered males, and clonal diversity was possibly underestimated. Dominant CD4 TCR responses targeted spike regions 160-218 and 743-854.

The source material was peripheral blood, sampled on day 0 of AZD1222 vaccination. The clonotype originates from an adult in good health. The chain recombines TRBV14 with TRBJ2-7, with D perhaps matching TRBD2 (6 bases). The CDR3 nucleotides are TGTGCCAGCAGCCTTAGCGGAACCTACTACGAGCAGTACTTC. Translation gives CASSLSGTYYEQYF.